One and the same sample provided the 4 T cell receptor beta chains below, sequenced in a study of human T cells and chemical hapten exposure. TCRdb itself ran the RACE reads through MiXCR, one entry per CDR3 protein. The table records 130,000 or so distinct CDR3 sequences, about 9.4% of them present only once. Time point described: healthy volunteer bleed at 2 weeks. Total RNA extraction was carried out from unfractionated whole blood. The sequenced sample consisted of whole blood. The source of these receptors is a male donor in good health. Some clones in this sample may be carry-over from other donors' samples.

This clonotype has more than one count but fewer than ten. V is TRBV5-1 and J is TRBJ1-6; D is undetermined. Germline V gene sequence: CDR1 SGHRS, CDR2 YFSETQ. CDR3 length: 15 residues. Trimming removed 6 bases at V and 8 bases at J, with 18 bases between. Written as DNA, the CDR3 is TGCGCCAGCAACCGGGCCCCAGCATCCGATTCACCCCTCCACTTT. This gives the protein CASNRAPASDSPLHF.

This clonotype appeared many times. The chain is built from TRBV25-1 and TRBJ1-1, with 10 nucleotides matching TRBD1. The CDR3 has 13 residues. Germline CDR1 and CDR2: MGHDK and SYGVNS. The V segment lost 5 bases and the J segment 5 bases; nucleotides outside the gene matches: 2. In DNA form, the CDR3 reads TGTGCCAGCAGTAGGGACAGGGGTACTGAAGCTTTCTTT. Translation gives CASSRDRGTEAFF.

The rearrangement links TRBV6-1 to TRBJ2-2, with D unclear. CDR1 MNHNS and CDR2 SASEGT come from the germline V gene. The CDR3 runs to 14 residues. Trimming took off 5 bases at V and 1 base at J, with 8 bases between the two ends. CDR3 DNA sequence: TGTGCCAGCAGTTTGACATTGAACACCGGGGAGCTGTTTTTT. This encodes CASSLTLNTGELFF.

Many counts were recorded for this clonotype. The V gene is TRBV27, the J gene TRBJ1-4, with TRBD1 identical over 9 bases. Losses at the gene ends were 4 bases for V and 3 bases for J; bases not matched to a gene: 12. The CDR3 has 18 amino acids. Per germline, CDR1 MNHEY and CDR2 SMNVEV (reference sequence). This chain's CDR3 is CASSSQPGQGRSNEKLFF. Here the CDR3 DNA reads TGTGCCAGCAGTTCCCAGCCGGGACAGGGACGTTCTAATGAAAAACTGTTTTTT.